The 19 T cell receptor beta chains below all came from one sample that was sequenced in a study of shared clonotypes between healthy human individuals. Using immunoSEQ multiplex PCR, the repertoire was profiled, and TCRdb retains in-frame clones only, with some absent. The sample consists of about 2.4 million clones, approximately 92% of them appearing once. The sample was naive CD4+ T cells sorted from blood. The sample's subset: CD45RA+ positively selected. The receptors originated from a man younger than 35 in good health.

The chain has TRBV6-1 and TRBJ2-5; no definite D call. The J call may be faulty, since TRBJ2-7 better matches the DNA end. The CDR3 runs to 12 residues. Germline CDR1 reads MNHNS; CDR2 reads SASEGT. CDR3 in DNA: TGTGCCAGCAGTGACAGAACCTACGAGCAGTACTTC. Translating it yields CASSDRTYEQYF.

V usage is TRBV5-4 and J usage is TRBJ2-3, with 7 bases fitting TRBD2. CDR1 and CDR2 from the germline V gene are SGHNT and YYREEE (reference sequence). Unmatched junction bases numbered 12, after V lost 4 bases and J lost 4 bases. The CDR3 extends over 16 amino acids. CDR3 sequence reads: CASSPDSGLLSDTQYF. Here the CDR3 DNA reads TGTGCCAGCAGCCCCGATTCGGGACTACTCTCAGATACGCAGTATTTT.

J is TRBJ1-6 and V is TRBV27; 8 bases are a match to TRBD1. V shed 6 bases and J 10 bases; nucleotides not matched to a gene: 8. The CDR3 extends over 14 amino acids. Germline assignment: CDR1 MNHEY and CDR2 SMNVEV (reference sequence). CDR3 residues: CASSLTGEGSPLHF. CDR3 nucleotides: TGTGCCAGCAGCCTGACAGGGGAAGGCTCACCCCTCCACTTT.

As to this clone: This CDR3 is also generated by other DNA sequences in the sample. The V and J genes are TRBV18 and TRBJ1-2, with D possibly TRBD1 on 6 matching bases. CDR1 is KGHSH and CDR2 is LQKENI in the germline V gene. Between the trimmed V and J ends, which lost 3 bases and 2 bases, there was a span of 7 bases. The CDR3 is made up of 13 amino acids. CDR3 DNA: TGTGCCAGCTCACCGAGGGGGAACTATGGCTACACCTTC. The encoded protein is CASSPRGNYGYTF.

This sequence joins TRBV10-3 and TRBJ2-2; 7 nucleotides agree with TRBD2. The V and J ends lost 4 bases and 4 bases, in that order; junction bases with no gene match: 6. Germline CDR1 ENHRY, CDR2 SYGVKD. The CDR3 is 15 residues long. CDR3 sequence (DNA): TGTGCCATCAGTGCAACCGGGACTACCACCGGGGAGCTGTTTTTT. Residues: CAISATGTTTGELFF.

The chain has TRBV28 and TRBJ1-5; possible D gene TRBD1, 5 bases. This CDR3 contains 14 residues. V lost 5 bases to trimming and J lost 4 bases, with 12 bases between them. Germline V gene lookup returns CDR1 MDHEN and CDR2 SYDVKM. The CDR3 DNA reads TGTGCCAGCAGTCCCGGGACCAAGAATCAGCCCCAGCATTTT. Translating it yields CASSPGTKNQPQHF.

This clone turned up a few times. V usage is TRBV10-2 and J usage is TRBJ1-1; D is unresolved. The germline V gene encodes CDR1 WSHSY and CDR2 SAAADI. CDR3 length: 13 residues. The V and J ends lost 6 bases and 6 bases respectively, with 14 bases between them. CDR3 in amino acids: CASSGNQVPEAFF. CDR3 sequence (DNA): TGCGCCAGCAGCGGAAACCAGGTACCTGAAGCTTTCTTT.

The chain couples TRBV5-1 to TRBJ2-3; TRBD1 matches 7 bases. Germline trimming cut 7 bases from V and 0 bases from J; bases unmatched to any gene: 11. CDR3 length: 16 residues. Germline V gene lookup returns CDR1 SGHRS and CDR2 YFSETQ. CDR3 sequence (DNA): TGCGCCAGCGGTCAATCGGGACAGACTAGCACAGATACGCAGTATTTT. This sequence encodes CASGQSGQTSTDTQYF.

This chain connects TRBV28 to TRBJ1-2, with a weak D call TRBD1 (6 bases). CDR1 MDHEN and CDR2 SYDVKM come from the germline V gene. The CDR3 has 17 amino acids. V was trimmed by 2 bases and J by 3 bases, leaving 19 bases between them. The CDR3 loop is CASSLNPGAGDYYGYTF. Written as DNA, the CDR3 is TGTGCCAGCAGTTTAAATCCGGGGGCAGGGGATTACTATGGCTACACCTTC.

The gene calls are TRBV4-3 and TRBJ2-3, with D tentatively TRBD1 (5 bases). The germline V gene encodes CDR1 LGHNA and CDR2 YSLEER. V shed 0 bases and J shed 2 bases, with 12 bases lying between them. The CDR3 is 16 residues long. In DNA form, the CDR3 reads TGCGCCAGCAGCCAAGACCAAACAGGATACACAGATACGCAGTATTTT. Protein: CASSQDQTGYTDTQYF.

This clone was seen a handful of times. This sample also contains other DNA sequences that code for the same CDR3. The V and J genes are TRBV11-3 and TRBJ2-3, with no clear D. The V end was cut by 0 bases, the J end by 3 bases, with 4 bases between. This CDR3 comprises 13 residues. Per germline, CDR1 SGHNT and CDR2 YENEEA. This chain's CDR3 is CASSLDGTDTQYF. The CDR3 DNA follows: TGTGCCAGCAGCTTAGATGGGACAGATACGCAGTATTTT.

Notes on this clone: A junction boundary mismatches the germline segment, possibly from a read error. The chain carries TRBV7-7 and TRBJ2-5; possible D gene TRBD2, 5 bases. Germline assignment: CDR1 SSHAT and CDR2 FNYEAQ (reference sequence). The CDR3 has 13 amino acids. This CDR3 is CASSNGLGETQYF. DNA for the CDR3: TGTGCTAGCAGCAATGGACTGGGGGAGACCCAGTACTTC.

The CDR3 reads CASSQGPGEKLFF. The CDR3 DNA reads as TGCGCCAGCAGCCAAGGGCCAGGGGAAAAACTGTTTTTT. V and J are TRBV4-3 and TRBJ1-4; the D gene is possibly TRBD1 (5 bases). The germline V and J ends were trimmed by 1 base and 8 bases, with 8 bases remaining between them. This CDR3 is built from 13 residues. Germline lookup yields CDR1 LGHNA and CDR2 YSLEER.

On this clone itself: Other DNA sequences within the sample encode an identical CDR3. This chain joins TRBV5-1 and TRBJ2-3; tentatively, D is TRBD1 (6 bases). V was pared by 4 bases and J by 0 bases, with 9 bases between. CDR3 length: 14 residues. The V gene's germline CDR1 is SGHRS and CDR2 YFSETQ. The chain's CDR3 is CASSPGHSTDTQYF. CDR3 nucleotide sequence: TGCGCCAGCAGCCCGGGACACAGCACAGATACGCAGTATTTT.

A remark on this clone: The same CDR3 arises from other DNA sequences in this sample as well. The rearrangement uses TRBV10-3 and TRBJ2-5; D remains ambiguous. Germline V gives CDR1 ENHRY, CDR2 SYGVKD. This CDR3 region has 13 residues. V gave up 0 bases and J gave up 4 bases, with 6 bases separating them. CDR3 nucleotides: TGTGCCATCAGTGAGTCGCCAGTAGAGACCCAGTACTTC. Protein product: CAISESPVETQYF.

V is TRBV25-1 and J is TRBJ1-6; the match to TRBD1 covers 7 bases. The V and J ends lost 7 bases and 10 bases, in that order; junction bases with no gene match: 16. The CDR3 has 16 amino acids. The germline gives CDR1 MGHDK, CDR2 SYGVNS. The CDR3 region has the DNA TGTGCCAGCACCGAGGGACAGTACCGACACCTGTCACCCCTCCACTTT. Translation: CASTEGQYRHLSPLHF. Full variable domain (rest looked up from reference TRBV25-1 and TRBJ1-6): EADIYQTPRYLVIGTGKKITLECSQTMGHDKMYWYQQDPGMELHLIHYSYGVNSTEKGDLSSESTVSRIRTEHFPLTLESARPSHTSQYLCASTEGQYRHLSPLHFGNGTRLTVT.

This chain uses TRBV6-5 with TRBJ1-3; a possible D gene is TRBD1 (5 bases). The germline V gene has CDR1 MNHEY and CDR2 SVGAGI. This CDR3 has 11 residues. V shed 5 bases and J shed 11 bases, with 10 bases lying between them. CDR3 protein: CASSPGGAIYF. DNA for the CDR3: TGTGCCAGCAGTCCGGGGGGGGCCATATATTTT.

The chain recombines TRBV5-4 with TRBJ2-2; D not resolved. The ends were cut back, 2 bases at V and 1 base at J, with 6 bases in the middle. Germline-derived CDR1 and CDR2 are SGHNT and YYREEE (reference sequence). CDR3 length equals 14 residues. In DNA form, the CDR3 reads TGTGCCAGCAGCTTTGAAGGGAACACCGGGGAGCTGTTTTTT. Protein sequence: CASSFEGNTGELFF.

The V call is TRBV20-1, the J call TRBJ1-1; D unresolved. The V gene lost 8 bases and the J gene lost 11 bases, with 18 bases spanning the gap. The CDR3 has 11 residues. Germline assignment: CDR1 DFQATT and CDR2 SNEGSKA (reference sequence). CDR3 bases: TGCAGTACAGATTGGACCCCCGGGGCTTTCTTT. Translation: CSTDWTPGAFF.